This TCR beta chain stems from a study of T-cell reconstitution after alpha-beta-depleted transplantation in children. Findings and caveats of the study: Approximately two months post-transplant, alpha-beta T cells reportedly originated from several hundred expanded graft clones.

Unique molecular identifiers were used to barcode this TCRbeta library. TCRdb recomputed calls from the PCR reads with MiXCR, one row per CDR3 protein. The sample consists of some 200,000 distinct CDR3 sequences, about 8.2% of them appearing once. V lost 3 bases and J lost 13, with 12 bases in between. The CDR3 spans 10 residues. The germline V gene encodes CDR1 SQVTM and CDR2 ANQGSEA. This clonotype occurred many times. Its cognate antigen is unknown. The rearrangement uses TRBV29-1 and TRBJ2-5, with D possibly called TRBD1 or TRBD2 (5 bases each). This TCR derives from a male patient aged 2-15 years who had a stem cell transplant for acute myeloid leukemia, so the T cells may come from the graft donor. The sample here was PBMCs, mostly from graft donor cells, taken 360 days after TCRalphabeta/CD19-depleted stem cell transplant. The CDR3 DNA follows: TGCAGCGTTGAGGGGGTAGTATCGTACTTC. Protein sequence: CSVEGVVSYF.